The present T cell receptor beta chain was sequenced within a study of cytotoxic CD8 clonotypes in ibrutinib-treated CLL. About the study: IGHV unmutated 17 to 18; relapsed/refractory 11; treatment-naive some 14. Study outcomes and limitations: Clonality increased at ibrutinib response and stayed stable in sustained remission. At progression, however, it fell back toward baseline.

Roughly 2 micrograms of genomic DNA from cryopreserved PBMCs went into TCR beta libraries. For this clone: The antigen is unknown.

Repertoires were generated with immunoSEQ multiplex PCR, while TCRdb's copy carries only in-frame clones and drops some. Among approximately 280,000 clones listed, roughly 76% were seen once. This CDR3 has 16 residues. CDR1 SGHRS and CDR2 YFSETQ come from the germline V gene. V shed 0 bases, J shed 2 bases, and the junction held 5 bases outside the gene matches. The specimen comprised PBMCs, sampled at disease progression, from a patient treated with ibrutinib. The chain carries TRBV5-1 and TRBJ2-3, with TRBD2 matching over 8 bases. The TCR sequence derives from a human donor with chronic lymphocytic leukemia. CDR3 DNA: TGCGCCAGCAGCTTGGGTGGGACTAGTTTCACAGATACGCAGTATTTT. Residues: CASSLGGTSFTDTQYF.